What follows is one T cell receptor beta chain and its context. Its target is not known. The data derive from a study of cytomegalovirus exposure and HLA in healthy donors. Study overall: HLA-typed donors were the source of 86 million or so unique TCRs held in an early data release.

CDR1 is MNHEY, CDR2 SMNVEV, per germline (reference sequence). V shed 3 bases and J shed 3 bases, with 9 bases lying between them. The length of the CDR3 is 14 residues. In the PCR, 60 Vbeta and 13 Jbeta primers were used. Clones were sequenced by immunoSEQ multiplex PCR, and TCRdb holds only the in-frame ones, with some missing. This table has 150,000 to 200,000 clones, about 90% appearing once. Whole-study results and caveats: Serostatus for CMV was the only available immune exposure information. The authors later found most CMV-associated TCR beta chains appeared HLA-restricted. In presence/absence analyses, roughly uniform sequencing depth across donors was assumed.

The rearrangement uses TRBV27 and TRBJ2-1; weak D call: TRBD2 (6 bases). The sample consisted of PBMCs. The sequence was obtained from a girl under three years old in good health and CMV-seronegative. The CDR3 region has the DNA TGTGCCAGCAGTTTTGGCGGGATCTACAATGAGCAGTTCTTC. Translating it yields CASSFGGIYNEQFF.